The 23 T cell receptor beta chains below all came from one sample that was sequenced in a study of shared clonotypes between healthy human individuals. Clones were read by immunoSEQ multiplex PCR, and TCRdb kept only the in-frame ones, dropping some. Counted here are some 2,000,000 clones, roughly 94% occurring once; the ten biggest clones make up more than 0.1%. Input material: naive CD4+ T cells sorted from blood. As for subset: CD45RA+ positively selected. The source is a young man in good health.

In the case of this clone: The same CDR3 is also encoded by other DNA sequences in this sample. The V gene is TRBV5-6, the J gene TRBJ2-3; 8 bases match TRBD1. CDR1 SGHDT and CDR2 YYEEEE come from the germline V gene. This CDR3 comprises 13 residues. With V trimmed by 1 base and J by 6 bases, 1 base remained unmatched. The CDR3, as DNA: TGTGCCAGCAGCTTGACAGGGGGGGATACGCAGTATTTT. Protein sequence: CASSLTGGDTQYF.

The CDR3: CAAGGATYEQYF. The CDR3 bases are TGTGCCGCAGGCGGAGCTACGTACGAGCAGTACTTC. The chain recombines TRBV6-1 with TRBJ2-7; D ambiguous. The CDR3 length is 12 residues. The ends were cut back, 11 bases at V and 4 bases at J, with 15 bases in the middle. Germline assignment: CDR1 MNHNS and CDR2 SASEGT.

J is TRBJ2-1 and V is TRBV10-3, with TRBD2 matching 15 bases. From germline, CDR1 is ENHRY and CDR2 SYGVKD. V was pared by 4 bases and J by 7 bases, with 5 bases of the junction left unmatched. The CDR3 is made up of 16 amino acids. The CDR3 loop is CAISGGLAGGDNEQFF. The CDR3 DNA sequence: TGTGCCATCAGTGGCGGACTAGCGGGGGGGGATAATGAGCAGTTCTTC.

J is TRBJ1-6 and V is TRBV10-3; 7 nucleotides align to TRBD1. Germline V gene lookup returns CDR1 ENHRY and CDR2 SYGVKD. This CDR3 has 15 residues. V was clipped by 6 bases and J by 1 base; unmatched bases: 3. The CDR3 reads CAISQGGSYNSPLHF. In DNA, the CDR3 is TGTGCCATCAGCCAGGGGGGATCCTATAATTCACCCCTCCACTTT.

V is TRBV30 and J is TRBJ1-6; D not certain. The germline CDR1 and CDR2 sequences are GTSNPN and SVGIG (reference sequence). CDR3 length: 15 residues. Trimming removed 2 bases from V and 7 bases from J, with 15 bases in between. The CDR3 DNA sequence: TGTGCCTGGAGTCAAGACGCTACAATAAATTCACCCCTCCACTTT. This gives the protein CAWSQDATINSPLHF.

V and J are TRBV11-3 and TRBJ2-1, with D maybe TRBD1 (5 bases). This CDR3 is built from 13 residues. V gave up 5 bases and J gave up 7 bases, with 12 bases separating them. The germline CDR1 and CDR2 sequences are SGHNT and YENEEA. CDR3 in DNA: TGTGCCAGCAGCGTGACAGAGGCAAATGAGCAGTTCTTC. This codes for CASSVTEANEQFF.

Comments on this clone: Additional DNA sequences in this sample encode the identical CDR3. This chain connects TRBV2 to TRBJ2-1, with TRBD1 matching 8 bases. The CDR3 is 15 residues long. With 4 bases clipped from V and 1 base from J, the junction kept 3 bases outside the gene matches. The germline gives CDR1 SNHLY, CDR2 FYNNEI. CDR3 loop: CASSGDRGSYNEQFF. As DNA, the CDR3 is TGTGCCAGCAGTGGAGACAGGGGATCCTACAATGAGCAGTTCTTC.

The chain recombines TRBV7-8 with TRBJ1-5; maybe TRBD1 (6 bases). The CDR3 is 18 residues long. The germline V and J ends were trimmed by 5 bases and 6 bases, with 26 bases remaining between them. CDR1 and CDR2 (germline): SGHVS, FQNEAQ. CDR3 bases: TGTGCCAGCAGCCCCGGAGGGACATTAAAAGAGGCCCTTCAGCCCCAGCATTTT. This codes for CASSPGGTLKEALQPQHF.

About this clone itself: Other DNA sequences of this sample code for an identical CDR3. This rearrangement joins TRBV9 to TRBJ1-2, with no clear D. V shed 3 bases and J shed 0 bases, with 3 bases lying between them. Germline V gene data show CDR1 as SGDLS and CDR2 as YYNGEE. The CDR3 runs 12 residues. CDR3 region: CASSEPNYGYTF. CDR3 bases: TGTGCCAGCAGCGAACCTAACTATGGCTACACCTTC.

The chain recombines TRBV9 with TRBJ1-5; D is possibly TRBD1 (5 bases). The CDR3 runs 14 residues. V gave up 3 bases and J gave up 0 bases, with 7 bases separating them. The germline V gene has CDR1 SGDLS and CDR2 YYNGEE. This CDR3 reads CASSEGNSNQPQHF. The CDR3 nucleotides read TGTGCCAGCAGCGAGGGGAATAGCAATCAGCCCCAGCATTTT.

For this clone: The sample carries other DNA sequences with the same CDR3. V is TRBV9 and J is TRBJ2-3, with a possible D match to TRBD2 (5 bases). Looked up from germline, CDR1 is SGDLS and CDR2 is YYNGEE. The length of the CDR3 is 14 residues. Trimming took off 0 bases at V and 2 bases at J, with 7 bases between the two ends. The CDR3 sequence: CASSVGSVTDTQYF. The CDR3, as DNA: TGTGCCAGCAGCGTAGGTAGCGTCACAGATACGCAGTATTTT.

The CDR3 region has the DNA TGTGCCATCAGTGGCGACAGGGGAGAACTGTTTTTT. Its protein product is CAISGDRGELFF. The rearrangement joins TRBV10-3 to TRBJ1-4; 8 bases map to TRBD1. CDR3 length equals 12 residues. CDR1 is ENHRY, CDR2 SYGVKD, per germline. Losses at the gene ends were 4 bases for V and 12 bases for J; bases not matched to a gene: 4.

The chain couples TRBV19 to TRBJ2-3; D gene uncertain. V lost 3 bases and J 2 bases, leaving 9 bases between the germline ends. The CDR3 loop spans 14 amino acids. Germline V lookup: CDR1 LNHDA, CDR2 SQIVND (reference sequence). The CDR3 protein is CASSMLAATDTQYF. The CDR3 nucleotides are TGTGCCAGTAGTATGTTGGCAGCCACAGATACGCAGTATTTT.

This CDR3 is CASRLRTDYTGELFF. The CDR3, as DNA: TGTGCCAGCAGACTTAGGACAGATTACACCGGGGAGCTGTTTTTT. The chain is built from TRBV2 and TRBJ2-2, with D possibly matching TRBD1 (6 bases). Germline assignment: CDR1 SNHLY and CDR2 FYNNEI. This CDR3 region has 15 residues. V was shortened by 6 bases and J by 3 bases, with 14 bases between the two germline ends.

About this clone: Additional DNA sequences in this sample encode the identical CDR3. V gene TRBV5-1 combines with J gene TRBJ2-3; no clear D. The CDR3 is 14 residues long. V was clipped by 2 bases and J by 0 bases, with 7 bases between them. Germline V gene data show CDR1 as SGHRS and CDR2 as YFSETQ. The CDR3 reads CASSLGDSTDTQYF. Here the CDR3 DNA reads TGCGCCAGCAGCTTAGGCGACAGCACAGATACGCAGTATTTT.

This chain joins TRBV2 and TRBJ1-4, with 7 bases fitting TRBD1. Germline V CDR1 and CDR2: SNHLY, FYNNEI. The CDR3 runs 13 residues. V trimming: 5 bases; J trimming: 8 bases; junction bases outside the gene matches: 5. CDR3 in amino acids: CASSYRGDEKLFF. CDR3 DNA sequence: TGTGCCAGCAGTTACAGGGGCGACGAAAAACTGTTTTTT.

This chain links TRBV5-1 with TRBJ2-3, with D possibly being TRBD2 (6 bases). V lost 6 bases to trimming and J lost 1 base, with 27 bases between them. The CDR3 consists of 19 residues. The V gene's germline CDR1 is SGHRS and CDR2 YFSETQ. The CDR3 coding sequence is TGCGCCAGCAAATTTCACACGACGGGACTCTCCCTCGGCACAGATACGCAGTATTTT. It specifies CASKFHTTGLSLGTDTQYF.

The chain employs TRBV5-4 and TRBJ1-6; D is unresolved. The CDR3 covers 14 residues. Between the trimmed V and J ends, which lost 2 bases and 5 bases, there was a span of 8 bases. Germline loops: CDR1 SGHNT, CDR2 YYREEE (reference sequence). The CDR3 nucleotides are TGTGCCAGCAGCTTTGAAAGGAATAATTCACCCCTCCACTTT. Its protein product is CASSFERNNSPLHF.

The rearrangement uses TRBV10-1 and TRBJ1-4; no clear D. The germline V gene encodes CDR1 WNHNN and CDR2 SYGVQD (reference sequence). CDR3 length: 12 amino acids. Trimming left V 6 bases short and J 8 bases short, with 10 bases between. CDR3 in amino acids: CASRRTGEKLFF. For the CDR3, the DNA is TGCGCCAGCAGGCGGACTGGCGAAAAACTGTTTTTT.

The chain couples TRBV30 to TRBJ1-6; D not certain. The CDR3 loop spans 11 amino acids. CDR1 is GTSNPN, CDR2 SVGIG, per germline (reference sequence). V lost 2 bases and J lost 12, with 8 bases in between. The chain's CDR3 is CAWSTGVPLHF. CDR3 DNA: TGTGCCTGGAGTACGGGAGTACCCCTCCACTTT.

The rearrangement joins TRBV27 to TRBJ1-4; 8 bases are shared with TRBD1. The germline CDR1 and CDR2 sequences are MNHEY and SMNVEV (reference sequence). The V gene end was trimmed by 8 bases and the J gene end by 0 bases; junction bases not matched to a gene: 5. The CDR3 is made up of 15 amino acids. The CDR3 region is CASADRGSTNEKLFF. CDR3 nucleotides: TGTGCCAGCGCCGACAGGGGCTCAACTAATGAAAAACTGTTTTTT.

This clone came up once. The J gene is TRBJ1-4, the V gene TRBV27; D unresolved. The CDR3 runs 16 residues. The V gene's germline CDR1 is MNHEY and CDR2 SMNVEV (reference sequence). The V gene lost 2 bases and the J gene lost 3 bases, with 13 bases spanning the gap. As DNA, the CDR3 is TGTGCCAGCAGTTTAGGATCGCGAAGGGCTAATGAAAAACTGTTTTTT. Protein sequence: CASSLGSRRANEKLFF. The full variable domain, in which reference TRBV27 and TRBJ1-4 provide the parts outside the CDR3, is EAQVTQNPRYLITVTGKKLTVTCSQNMNHEYMSWYRQDPGLGLRQIYYSMNVEVTDKGDVPEGYKVSRKEKRNFPLILESPSPNQTSLYFCASSLGSRRANEKLFFGSGTQLSVL.

This clone was counted once. The chain is built from TRBV28 and TRBJ2-7; D not resolved. Germline CDR1 reads MDHEN; CDR2 reads SYDVKM. CDR3 length: 15 amino acids. Trimming pared 8 bases from V and 2 bases from J, leaving 19 bases between. CDR3 residues: CASGSDGGLTYEQYF. For the CDR3, the DNA is TGTGCCAGCGGATCCGACGGTGGCCTCACCTACGAGCAGTACTTC.